These T cell receptor beta chains were read from a single sample in a study of PD-1 blockade in classical Hodgkin lymphoma. Sequencing used immunoSEQ multiplex PCR; TCRdb keeps in-frame clones, though not all of them. Of tens of thousands of clones in the sample, approximately 69% were seen once. The sample in question was peripheral blood mononuclear cells (PBMCs), obtained at baseline. These receptors originate from a human donor with classical Hodgkin lymphoma. The CDR3 runs from the conserved cysteine through the conserved F or W. The order of the fields is clone size, V gene, J gene, D gene, CDR3 DNA, CDR3 protein. The D gene is left open where the match is weak. Size is stated for part of the rows, as once, few or many counts, or as a class when the clone is expanded.

.,TRBV30,TRBJ1-1,.,TGTGCCTGGAGGAGTGGCAGGAGCACTGAAGCTTTCTTT,CAWRSGRSTEAFF
few,TRBV30,TRBJ1-2,TRBD1,TGTGCCTGGAGTGCTGGACAGGGCGGCGGCTACACCTTC,CAWSAGQGGGYTF
.,TRBV7-9,TRBJ2-5,.,TGTGCCAGCAGCGGGGAGACAGCCCGAGAGACCCAGTACTTC,CASSGETARETQYF
.,TRBV5-5,TRBJ2-7,.,TGTGCCAGCAGCCAATCCGACTCTCGGCAGTACTTC,CASSQSDSRQYF
.,TRBV6-1,TRBJ2-3,.,TGTGCCAGCAGTGAAGCGCTTGGGGGAGGGGGGACAAATACGCAGTATTTT,CASSEALGGGGTNTQYF
.,TRBV5-4,TRBJ2-3,.,TGTGCCAGCAGCTTGGAAGGGGGGAGCACAGATACGCAGTATTTT,CASSLEGGSTDTQYF
.,TRBV29-1,TRBJ2-7,TRBD2,TGCAGCGTTGAGGGACTAGCGGGGTACTCCTACGAGCAGTACTTC,CSVEGLAGYSYEQYF
.,TRBV6-5,TRBJ2-3,.,TGTGCCAGCGGGCGGGGAACCACAGATACGCAGTATTTT,CASGRGTTDTQYF
.,TRBV15,TRBJ2-7,.,TGTGCCACCAGCGGAGACAGAAATACCTACGAGCAGTACTTC,CATSGDRNTYEQYF
.,TRBV19,TRBJ2-6,.,TGTGCCAGTAGTATTCCCCTGTCTGGGGCCAACGTCCTGACTTTC,CASSIPLSGANVLTF
few,TRBV29-1,TRBJ2-7,TRBD1,TGCAGCGTCGAAGGTTTCGGGACAGGGGGTTCCGAGCAGTACTTC,CSVEGFGTGGSEQYF
.,TRBV6-5,TRBJ2-7,TRBD1,TGTGCCAGCAGTTACCGGACAGGGGATTACGAGCAGTACTTC,CASSYRTGDYEQYF
.,TRBV5-1,TRBJ2-5,.,TGCGCCAGCAGCCAAGGGCTATTCCAAGAGACCCAGTACTTC,CASSQGLFQETQYF
.,TRBV5-1,TRBJ2-7,.,TGCGCCAGCAGTATAACAGGGGAGGCCTACGAGCAGTACTTC,CASSITGEAYEQYF
.,TRBV5-1,TRBJ2-2,TRBD2,TGCGCCAGCAGCTTGCAGACCCAGAGACTAGCGGGGACGACCGGGGAGCTGTTTTTT,CASSLQTQRLAGTTGELFF
.,TRBV6-5,TRBJ1-3,.,TGTGCCAGCAGTGTTCACAGCTCTGGAAACACCATATATTTT,CASSVHSSGNTIYF
.,TRBV18,TRBJ2-6,TRBD2,TGTGCCAGCTCCCCCGTAGGACTAGCGGGGTTCAGCTCTGGGGCCAACGTCCTGACTTTC,CASSPVGLAGFSSGANVLTF
.,TRBV5-1,TRBJ1-6,.,TGCGCCAGCAGCCGGACAGAGGGTAATTCACCCCTCCACTTT,CASSRTEGNSPLHF
.,TRBV6-5,TRBJ2-7,TRBD1,TGTGCCAGCAGTTACTTAGGGACAGCGACCTACGAGCAGTACTTC,CASSYLGTATYEQYF
.,TRBV5-1,TRBJ2-7,.,TGCGCCAGTCGATGGGGAAGCTCCTACGAGCAGTACTTC,CASRWGSSYEQYF
.,TRBV7-9,TRBJ1-2,TRBD1,TGTGCCAGCAGCCCGAAGCCGACGGACAGGGGAATTCGCTATGGCTACACCTTC,CASSPKPTDRGIRYGYTF
few,TRBV7-2,TRBJ1-5,TRBD1,TGTGCCAGCAGCATACAGGGGTTCAGCAATCAGCCCCAGCATTTT,CASSIQGFSNQPQHF
few,TRBV10-2,TRBJ2-7,TRBD1,TGCGCCAGCACCGCCGGACAGGGCTTATTCTACGAGCAGTACTTC,CASTAGQGLFYEQYF
.,TRBV11-2,TRBJ2-7,TRBD2,TGTGCCAGCCGTATAGCGGGAGGGTCCTACGAGCAGTACTTC,CASRIAGGSYEQYF
.,TRBV7-2,TRBJ2-3,TRBD2,TGTGCCAGCAGGGCGGGACTAGCGGGAGCAGATACGCAGTATTTT,CASRAGLAGADTQYF
.,TRBV11-3,TRBJ2-3,TRBD2,TGTGCCAGCAGCTTACATCCCCAGAGCGGGAGGCATACGCAGTATTTT,CASSLHPQSGRHTQYF
.,TRBV7-2,TRBJ1-2,TRBD1,TGTGCCAGCAGCTTAGCTATGGGACAGGACTATGGCTACACCTTC,CASSLAMGQDYGYTF
.,TRBV28,TRBJ2-1,.,TGTGCCAGCAGGCCCCTGGGCGATAGCTCCTACAATGAGCAGTTCTTC,CASRPLGDSSYNEQFF
.,TRBV4-3,TRBJ2-2,.,TGCGCCAGCAGCCAAAGACACAAGCACTTGAACACCGGGGAGCTGTTTTTT,CASSQRHKHLNTGELFF
.,TRBV19,TRBJ1-2,.,TGTGCCAGTATTAACACGGGGGGACTCTATGGCTACACCTTC,CASINTGGLYGYTF
.,TRBV7-8,TRBJ2-1,.,TGTGCCAGCAGCTTAGGGGTCAGGGTCAATGAGCAGTTCTTC,CASSLGVRVNEQFF
.,TRBV11-2,TRBJ1-1,TRBD1,TGTGCCAGCAGCTTAGCGGGACAGGGGGCTGCCGGGGCTGAAGCTTTCTTT,CASSLAGQGAAGAEAFF
few,TRBV25-1,TRBJ2-7,.,TGTGCCAGCAGTGGGGACTGGGACTCCTACGAGCAGTACTTC,CASSGDWDSYEQYF
.,TRBV10-1,TRBJ2-2,TRBD2,TGCGCCAGCAGTGAGTTCCTAGCGGGAGCGGTCGGGGAGCTGTTTTTT,CASSEFLAGAVGELFF
.,TRBV28,TRBJ2-1,TRBD1,TGTGCCAGCAGTTTACCTGACAGGGCCCACTCCTACAATGAGCAGTTCTTC,CASSLPDRAHSYNEQFF
.,TRBV9,TRBJ2-5,.,TGTGCCAGCAGCGTATCCCCGACTAGGTCAGAAGAGACCCAGTACTTC,CASSVSPTRSEETQYF
few,TRBV14,TRBJ2-7,TRBD1,TGTGCCAGCAGCCAGCGACAGGGAACCTACGAGCAGTACTTC,CASSQRQGTYEQYF
few,TRBV11-2,TRBJ1-5,TRBD1,TGTGCCAGCAGCATACAGGGGTTCAGCAATCAGCCCCAGCATTTT,CASSIQGFSNQPQHF
.,TRBV29-1,TRBJ1-4,.,TGCAGCGGGCGGCTTAATGAAAAACTGTTTTTT,CSGRLNEKLFF
.,TRBV11-3,TRBJ2-7,.,TGTGCCAGCAGCTTAGATGGCGGAACCTACAACGAGCAGTACTTC,CASSLDGGTYNEQYF
.,TRBV11-3,TRBJ2-3,.,TGTGCCAGCAGTTTGGAGGACGGATCTGTACAGTACGATACGCAGTATTTT,CASSLEDGSVQYDTQYF
once,TRBV19,TRBJ2-1,.,TGTGCCAGTAAGGAATCTTGGGGGGAGCCTCACAATGAGCAGTTCTTC,CASKESWGEPHNEQFF
.,TRBV29-1,TRBJ2-3,TRBD2,TGCAGCGCCGACCCCCCACGGGAGCGGGGGGGCGCAGATACGCAGTATTTT,CSADPPRERGGADTQYF
.,TRBV11-3,TRBJ2-7,.,TGTGCCAGCAGCCCAGGGGGAGGGGGCGAGCAGTACTTC,CASSPGGGGEQYF
.,TRBV6-1,TRBJ1-2,TRBD1,TGTGCCAGCAGGGGACAGGGTTCTAACTATGGCTACACCTTC,CASRGQGSNYGYTF
.,TRBV29-1,TRBJ1-5,.,TGCAGCGTTCTCTCAGGGAAGGGACAGCCCCAGCATTTT,CSVLSGKGQPQHF
few,TRBV30,TRBJ1-1,.,TGTGCCTGGACCCGCCTGACAGTCATGAACACTGAAGCTTTCTTT,CAWTRLTVMNTEAFF
.,TRBV4-1,TRBJ2-2,.,TGCGCCAGCAGCCCTAAACGGACAGCGAACACCGGGGAGCTGTTTTTT,CASSPKRTANTGELFF
.,TRBV5-1,TRBJ2-3,TRBD2,TGCGCCAGCAGCTGGACTAGCGGGAGGCCAGCTGGCACAGATACGCAGTATTTT,CASSWTSGRPAGTDTQYF
.,TRBV19,TRBJ2-6,.,TGTGCCAGTAGCCTATCTGGGGCCAACGTCCTGACTTTC,CASSLSGANVLTF
.,TRBV19,TRBJ2-7,.,TGTGCCAGTAGTAACACTCGGGGGCAGTGGGACGAGCAGTACTTC,CASSNTRGQWDEQYF
.,TRBV4-3,TRBJ2-1,TRBD2,TGCGCCAGCAGCCCGCTGTCTAGCGGGGGGAACAATGAGCAGTTCTTC,CASSPLSSGGNNEQFF
.,TRBV6-5,TRBJ1-5,.,TGTGCCAGCAGTTACTCAAACGGTCAGCCCCAGCATTTT,CASSYSNGQPQHF
few,TRBV6-5,TRBJ2-7,TRBD1,TGTGCCAGCAGTTACGGACAGGGGGCCACCTACGAGCAGTACTTC,CASSYGQGATYEQYF
.,TRBV5-1,TRBJ2-5,TRBD1,TGCGCCAGCAGCGGCCTGACAGGGGAAGAGACCCAGTACTTC,CASSGLTGEETQYF
.,TRBV5-1,TRBJ2-2,TRBD1,TGCGCCAGCAGCCTCGCCGGGACAGCGAACACCGGGGAGCTGTTTTTT,CASSLAGTANTGELFF